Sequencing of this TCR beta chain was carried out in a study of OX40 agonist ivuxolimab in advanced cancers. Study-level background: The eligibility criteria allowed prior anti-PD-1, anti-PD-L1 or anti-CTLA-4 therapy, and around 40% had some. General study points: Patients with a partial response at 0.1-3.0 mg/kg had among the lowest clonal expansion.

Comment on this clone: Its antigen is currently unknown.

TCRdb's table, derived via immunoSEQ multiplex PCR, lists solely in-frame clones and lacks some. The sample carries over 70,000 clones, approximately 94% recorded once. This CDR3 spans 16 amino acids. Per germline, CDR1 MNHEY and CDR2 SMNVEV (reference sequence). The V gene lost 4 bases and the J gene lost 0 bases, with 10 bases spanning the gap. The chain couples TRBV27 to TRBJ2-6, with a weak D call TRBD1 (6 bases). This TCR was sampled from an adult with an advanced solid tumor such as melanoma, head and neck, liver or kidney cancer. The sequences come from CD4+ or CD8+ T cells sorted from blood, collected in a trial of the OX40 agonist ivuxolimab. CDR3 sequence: CASSSTGLSGANVLTF. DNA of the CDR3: TGTGCCAGCAGTTCAACAGGGCTCTCTGGGGCCAACGTCCTGACTTTC.